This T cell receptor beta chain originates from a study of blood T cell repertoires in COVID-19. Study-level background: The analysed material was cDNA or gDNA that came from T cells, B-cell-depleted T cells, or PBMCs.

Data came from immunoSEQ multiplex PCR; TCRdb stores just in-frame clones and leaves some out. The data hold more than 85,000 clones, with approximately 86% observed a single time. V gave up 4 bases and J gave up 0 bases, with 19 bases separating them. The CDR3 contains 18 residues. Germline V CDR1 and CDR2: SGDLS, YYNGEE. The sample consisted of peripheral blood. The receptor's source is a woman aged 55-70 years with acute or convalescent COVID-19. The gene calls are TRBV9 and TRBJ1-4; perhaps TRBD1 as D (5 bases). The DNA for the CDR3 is TGTGCCAGCAGCCCCTCAGGGATTGGGTTTGCAACTAATGAAAAACTGTTTTTT. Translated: CASSPSGIGFATNEKLFF.